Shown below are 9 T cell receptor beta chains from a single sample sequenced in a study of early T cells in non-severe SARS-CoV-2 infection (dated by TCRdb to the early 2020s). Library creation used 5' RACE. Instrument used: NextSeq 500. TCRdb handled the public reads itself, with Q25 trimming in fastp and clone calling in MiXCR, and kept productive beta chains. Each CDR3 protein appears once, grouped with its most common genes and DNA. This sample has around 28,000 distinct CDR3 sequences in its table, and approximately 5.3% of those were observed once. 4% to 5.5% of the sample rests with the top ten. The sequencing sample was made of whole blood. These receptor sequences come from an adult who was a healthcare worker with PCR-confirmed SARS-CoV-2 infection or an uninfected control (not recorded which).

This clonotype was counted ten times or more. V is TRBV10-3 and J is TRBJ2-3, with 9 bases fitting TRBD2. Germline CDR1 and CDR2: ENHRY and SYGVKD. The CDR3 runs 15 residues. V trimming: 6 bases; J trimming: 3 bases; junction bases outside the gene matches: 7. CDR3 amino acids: CAIRGGSGSTDTQYF. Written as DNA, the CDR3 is TGTGCCATCAGAGGGGGTAGCGGGAGTACAGATACGCAGTATTTT.

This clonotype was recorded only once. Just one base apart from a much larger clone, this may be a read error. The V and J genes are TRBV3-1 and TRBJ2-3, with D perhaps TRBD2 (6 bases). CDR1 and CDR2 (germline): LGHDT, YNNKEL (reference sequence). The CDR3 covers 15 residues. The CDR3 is CASRSRAGRGDMQYF. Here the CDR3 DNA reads TGTGCCAGCAGATCAAGGGCGGGACGGGGAGATATGCAGTATTTT.

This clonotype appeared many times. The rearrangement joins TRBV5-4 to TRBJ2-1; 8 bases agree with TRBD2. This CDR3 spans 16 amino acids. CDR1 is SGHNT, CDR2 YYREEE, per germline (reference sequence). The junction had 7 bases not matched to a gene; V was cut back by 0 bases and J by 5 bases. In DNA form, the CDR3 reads TGTGCCAGCAGCTTGGATCCGGGACTAGTCAACAATGAGCAGTTCTTC. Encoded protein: CASSLDPGLVNNEQFF.

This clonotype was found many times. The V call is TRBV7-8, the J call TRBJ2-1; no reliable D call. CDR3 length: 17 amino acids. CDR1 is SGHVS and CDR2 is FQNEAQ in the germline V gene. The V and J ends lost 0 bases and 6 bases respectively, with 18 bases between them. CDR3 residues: CASSLASPGLPLNEQFF. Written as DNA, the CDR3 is TGTGCCAGCAGCTTAGCGTCCCCGGGCTTGCCCCTCAATGAGCAGTTCTTC.

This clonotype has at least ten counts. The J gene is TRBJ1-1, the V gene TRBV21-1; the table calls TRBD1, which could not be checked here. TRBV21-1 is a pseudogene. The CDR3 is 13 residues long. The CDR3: CASSWTGGTEAFF. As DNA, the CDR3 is TGTGCCAGCAGCTGGACAGGGGGCACTGAAGCTTTCTTT.

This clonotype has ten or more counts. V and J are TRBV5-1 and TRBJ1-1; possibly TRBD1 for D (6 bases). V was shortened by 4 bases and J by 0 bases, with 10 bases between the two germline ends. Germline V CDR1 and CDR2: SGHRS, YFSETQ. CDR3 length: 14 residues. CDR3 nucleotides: TGCGCCAGCAGCCTGGACAGCCTGAACACTGAAGCTTTCTTT. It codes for CASSLDSLNTEAFF. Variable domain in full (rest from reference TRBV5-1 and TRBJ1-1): KAGVTQTPRYLIKTRGQQVTLSCSPISGHRSVSWYQQTPGQGLQFLFEYFSETQRNKGNFPGRFSGRQFSNSRSEMNVSTLELGDSALYLCASSLDSLNTEAFFGQGTRLTVV.

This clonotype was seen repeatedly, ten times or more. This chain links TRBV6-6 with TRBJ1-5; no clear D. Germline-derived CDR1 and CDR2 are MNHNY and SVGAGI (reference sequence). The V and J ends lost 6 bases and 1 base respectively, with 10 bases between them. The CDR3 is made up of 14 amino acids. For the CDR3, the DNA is TGTGCCAGCAGCCCCGACGGGAGCAATCAGCCCCAGCATTTT. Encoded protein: CASSPDGSNQPQHF.

CDR3 bases: TGCGCCAGCAGCTATTCCGGGGTGGGAGATACGCAGTATTTT. Translated, it gives CASSYSGVGDTQYF. The rearrangement uses TRBV5-1 and TRBJ2-3; a possible D gene is TRBD2 (5 bases). CDR3 length: 14 residues. V was shortened by 3 bases and J by 5 bases, with 13 bases between the two germline ends. CDR1 and CDR2 from the germline V gene are SGHRS and YFSETQ.

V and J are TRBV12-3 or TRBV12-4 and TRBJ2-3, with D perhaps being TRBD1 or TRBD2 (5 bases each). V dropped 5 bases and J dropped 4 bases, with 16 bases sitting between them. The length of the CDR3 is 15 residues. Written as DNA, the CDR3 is TGTGCCAGCAGTGAGCAGGGAGCGCAGGCAGATACGCAGTATTTT. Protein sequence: CASSEQGAQADTQYF.